The 3 T cell receptor beta chains in this list originate from one sample, sequenced in a study of cytomegalovirus exposure and HLA in healthy donors. Primers: 60 Vbeta forward and 13 Jbeta reverse. The method was immunoSEQ multiplex PCR; TCRdb's version includes in-frame clones alone and lacks a portion of them. The sample has 200,000 or so clones; more than 75% are singletons. Sequencing was performed on PBMCs. The source of these receptors is a girl in the first two years of life in good health and CMV-seronegative.

This clone was counted only a few times. This chain links TRBV30 with TRBJ2-7; unclear D gene. CDR3 length: 11 amino acids. Trimming removed 1 base from V and 3 bases from J, with 4 bases in between. Germline V CDR1 and CDR2: GTSNPN, SVGIG (reference sequence). The CDR3 DNA is TGTGCCTGGAGTGGCGACTACGAGCAGTACTTC. It is translated as CAWSGDYEQYF.

The chain couples TRBV6-5 to TRBJ1-5; D uncertain. Trimming left V 4 bases short and J 0 bases short, with 7 bases between. The CDR3 has 14 residues. Germline lookup yields CDR1 MNHEY and CDR2 SVGAGI. The CDR3 is CASSWRYSNQPQHF. The DNA for the CDR3 is TGTGCCAGCAGTTGGAGATATAGCAATCAGCCCCAGCATTTT.

V and J are TRBV7-2 and TRBJ2-5; no definite D call. The germline V and J ends were trimmed by 2 bases and 0 bases, with 4 bases remaining between them. Looked up from germline, CDR1 is SGHTA and CDR2 is FQGNSA. The CDR3 sequence is 13 residues long. In DNA form, the CDR3 reads TGTGCCAGCAGCTTACAGTACCAAGAGACCCAGTACTTC. It yields the protein CASSLQYQETQYF.